This entry features one T cell receptor beta chain sequence. CDR3 length: 12 amino acids. CDR1 is SEHNR, CDR2 FQNEAQ, per germline (reference sequence). V was pared by 4 bases and J by 8 bases, with 9 bases between. The data originate from a study of cytomegalovirus exposure and HLA in healthy donors. This PCR relied on a set of 60 Vbeta primers and 13 Jbeta primers. The method was immunoSEQ multiplex PCR; TCRdb's version includes in-frame clones alone and lacks a portion of them. The repertoire has about 140,000 clones, approximately 80% of them found once; the top ten carry 1.4% to 1.5%. The rearrangement uses TRBV7-9 and TRBJ1-5; D not certain. Sequencing was performed on PBMCs. The receptor comes from a man aged 30 to 39 in good health and CMV-seropositive. This chain's CDR3 is CASSSQAEPQHF. CDR3 in DNA: TGTGCCAGCAGCTCGCAAGCGGAGCCCCAGCATTTT.